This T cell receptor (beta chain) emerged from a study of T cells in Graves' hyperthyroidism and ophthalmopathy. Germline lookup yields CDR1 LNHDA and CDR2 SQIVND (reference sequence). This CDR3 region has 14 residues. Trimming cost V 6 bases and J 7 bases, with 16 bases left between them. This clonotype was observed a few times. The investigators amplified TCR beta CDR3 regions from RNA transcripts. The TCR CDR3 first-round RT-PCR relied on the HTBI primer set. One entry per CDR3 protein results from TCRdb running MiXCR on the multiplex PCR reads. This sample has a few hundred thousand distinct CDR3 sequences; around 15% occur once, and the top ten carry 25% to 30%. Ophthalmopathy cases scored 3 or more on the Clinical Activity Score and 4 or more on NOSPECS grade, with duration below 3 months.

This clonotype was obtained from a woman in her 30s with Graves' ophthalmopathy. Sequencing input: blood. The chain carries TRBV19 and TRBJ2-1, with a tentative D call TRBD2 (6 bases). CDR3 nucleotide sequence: TGTGCCAGTAGCTGGGGACTCCCCGGGAATGAGCAGTTCTTC. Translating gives CASSWGLPGNEQFF.